The present T cell receptor beta chain was sequenced within a study of read filtering for tumor transcriptome and immune sequencing. In the study overall: The cohort had 17 to 20 men and over twelve women aged roughly 45 to 90, mean around 63 years. Whole-transcriptome libraries were prepared after DNase treatment.

This library used approximately 390 ng RNA and molecular barcoded adaptors spanning alpha/delta and beta/gamma chains. Each CDR3 protein is one row after TCRdb ran MiXCR on the reads. The sample contains more than 30,000 distinct CDR3 sequences, less than 15% of which appear only once. CDR1 and CDR2 from the germline V gene are SGHAT and FQNNGV. The V and J ends lost 6 bases and 10 bases respectively, with 16 bases between them. CDR3 size: 14 residues. Study-level results: Dropping single-read clonotypes raised IR-seq and RNA-seq shared-clonotype correlation. Approximately 79% of IR-seq clonotypes had a single read, yet these held roughly 3.3% of reads.

A word on this clonotype: Its antigen is unidentified.

The TCR was taken from a donor at least 40 years old with multiple myeloma. The chain combines TRBV11-2 with TRBJ1-6; D may be TRBD1 (5 bases). What was sequenced was a population of CD138-negative cells sorted from bone marrow. CDR3 sequence (DNA): TGTGCCAGCAGTTCCTACCCGGGGGGATCACCCCTCCACTTT. Residues: CASSSYPGGSPLHF.